This T cell receptor (beta chain) was retrieved from a study of beta chain features in type 1 diabetes. CDR1 and CDR2 (germline): MNHEY, SVGAGI. CDR3 size: 14 residues. The ends were cut back, 9 bases at V and 2 bases at J, with 15 bases in the middle. This clone was picked up a small number of times. The target antigen is unknown. As every portion of the isolated RNA was reverse transcribed, the sequencing read expressed TCRB transcripts. Roughly 3.6 million reads on average were seen across naive, central memory and regulatory T cell samples. The repertoire was sequenced with immunoSEQ multiplex PCR; TCRdb's copy has only in-frame clones and lacks some. Among nearly 700,000 clones listed, under 15% were seen once. Overall study results and limits: When Type 1 diabetes patients were examined, their TCRB CDR3s proved moderately but significantly shorter in all four CD4+ subsets. Patients showed naive, central memory and Treg TCRB repertoires that appeared more similar than those of healthy donors.

The source of this sequence is a man aged 18 to 30 with type 1 diabetes. Input material: naive CD4+ T cells from blood. The rearrangement links TRBV6-5 to TRBJ2-3; no clear D. CDR3 residues: CASAGGHYTDTQYF. CDR3 nucleotide sequence: TGTGCCAGTGCTGGCGGCCATTACACAGATACGCAGTATTTT.